This TCR beta chain was sequenced in a study of blood T cell repertoires in COVID-19. Study-level background: Nucleic acid was either cDNA or gDNA, and it came from T cells, B-cell-depleted T cells, or PBMCs.

Seattle's cohort entered during active infection and was followed longitudinally. The protocol was immunoSEQ multiplex PCR, while the TCRdb copy is restricted to in-frame clones and leaves out a portion. Found here are around 270,000 clones, around 84% of them singletons; the top ten hold roughly 5.6%. This TCR derives from a woman in her fifties or sixties with COVID-19, enrolled during active disease. Sequencing used peripheral blood.

CDR3 DNA sequence: TGTGCCACCTTGGACAGATCTTCGTCTGAAGCTTTCTTT. Its translation is CATLDRSSSEAFF. The chain carries TRBV6-6 and TRBJ1-1; D possibly corresponds to TRBD1 (6 bases). The length of the CDR3 is 13 residues. Between the trimmed V and J ends, which lost 10 bases and 6 bases, there was a span of 18 bases. Germline CDR1 is MNHNY and CDR2 is SVGAGI (reference sequence).